Listed below are T cell receptor beta chains from one sample, sequenced in a study of cytomegalovirus exposure and HLA in healthy donors. Libraries were prepared by immunoSEQ multiplex PCR; TCRdb keeps only in-frame clonotypes and omits some of them. The table includes roughly 150,000 clones, roughly four fifths detected once. Sequencing used PBMCs. These receptors originate from a woman aged 18 to 35 in good health and CMV-seronegative. The CDR3 runs from the conserved cysteine through the conserved F or W. The order of the fields is V gene, D gene, J gene, CDR3 DNA, CDR3 protein. The D gene is left open where the match is weak.

v_gene: TRBV5-4
d_gene: TRBD2
j_gene: TRBJ2-1
CDR3nt: TGTGCCAGCAGCTTAACACGACTAGCGGGAGACAATGAGCAGTTCTTC
CDR3aa: CASSLTRLAGDNEQFF

v_gene: TRBV19
d_gene: -
j_gene: TRBJ2-7
CDR3nt: TGTGCCAGTACCCATGGCCGAGAGCAGTACTTC
CDR3aa: CASTHGREQYF

v_gene: TRBV5-1
d_gene: TRBD1
j_gene: TRBJ2-7
CDR3nt: TGCGCCAGCAGCTTGGCTACTAGACCGGGACAGGTTACCTACGAGCAGTACTTC
CDR3aa: CASSLATRPGQVTYEQYF

v_gene: TRBV29-1
d_gene: -
j_gene: TRBJ1-4
CDR3nt: TGCAGCGTTGCGGGGGTCCCGGGGCCGGGTGAAAAACTGTTTTTT
CDR3aa: CSVAGVPGPGEKLFF

v_gene: TRBV7-2
d_gene: -
j_gene: TRBJ2-5
CDR3nt: TGTGCCAGCAGCTTAGACTCCCAAGCGGAGACCCAGTACTTC
CDR3aa: CASSLDSQAETQYF

v_gene: TRBV7-3
d_gene: TRBD1
j_gene: TRBJ2-7
CDR3nt: TGTGCCAGCAGCTTCGGGACAGGGAACGAGCAGTACTTC
CDR3aa: CASSFGTGNEQYF

v_gene: TRBV5-1
d_gene: TRBD1
j_gene: TRBJ2-5
CDR3nt: TGCGCCAGCAGCTTGGCCGACAGGGCAGAGACCCAGTACTTC
CDR3aa: CASSLADRAETQYF

v_gene: TRBV13
d_gene: -
j_gene: TRBJ2-7
CDR3nt: TGTGCCAGCAGCACCGCGGGACGGGGGTCCTACGAGCAGTACTTC
CDR3aa: CASSTAGRGSYEQYF

v_gene: TRBV19
d_gene: TRBD2
j_gene: TRBJ2-1
CDR3nt: TGTGCCAGTAGTGGGACTAGCGGGAGGGCCGGGCAGTTCTTC
CDR3aa: CASSGTSGRAGQFF

v_gene: TRBV5-1
d_gene: -
j_gene: TRBJ1-2
CDR3nt: TGCGCCAGCAGCCGAACTAATCAACAGGGAGATGGCTACACCTTC
CDR3aa: CASSRTNQQGDGYTF